The present T cell receptor (beta chain) was sequenced within a study of blood T cell repertoires in COVID-19 (dated by TCRdb to 2018 to 2021). For context, the study as a whole: Samples from collaborators originated in the United States, Italy and Spain and spanned both the acute and convalescent phases of COVID-19. The material from the prospective study consisted of cDNA or gDNA derived from T cells, B-cell-depleted T cells, or PBMCs. The dataset comprised deeply sampled blood TCRbeta repertoires from subjects exposed to, actively infected with, or recovered from COVID-19. The repertoires were released in a freely available public database intended as a resource for research on the immune response to SARS-CoV-2. The samples were drawn from the first 160 participants of the ongoing ImmuneRACE study and from 1,200 or so subjects provided by 6 global collaborators. Sample metadata almost always included a de-identified subject ID, COVID-19 status, age in years and sex. Where available, HLA class I and class II types were taken from metadata supplied by the sample provider and were not determined by assay-based typing.

With respect to this clone: Its antigen has not been determined. Base quality data are lacking; no much larger clone is found one base away.

At one collaborating source in Seattle, patients were enrolled during active infection and were followed longitudinally through the course of disease. The collaborating institutions used their own protocols to collect whole blood in K2EDTA tubes. For TCRbeta analysis, collaborator samples were shipped as frozen whole blood, as isolated PBMCs, or as DNA extracted from either sample type. TCRbeta CDR3 regions were amplified from genomic DNA using the immunoSEQ Assay, a bias-controlled multiplex PCR. The original pipeline was this. Nucleated cell counts per sample were estimated from amplification of reference gene primers within the assay. To quantify the absolute abundance of each unique TCRbeta CDR3 rearrangement, sequence reads were collapsed and filtered. For each sample, productive Simpson clonality was calculated as the square root of Simpson's diversity index across productive rearrangements. The immuneACCESS repertoire file appears here via TCRdb, limited to in-frame rearrangements. These files lack a portion of the clones; in checked studies, under half of the deficit traces to unresolved V genes, and the cause of the others is not known. From that table come the V and J calls and clone size; the DNA was used to work out D and trimming. The sample table holds hundreds of thousands of clones, of which roughly nine tenths were seen once. 2.5% to 3.5% of the sample goes to the ten largest clones.

Including cysteine and phenylalanine, the CDR3 has 17 amino acids. The kept DNA is CDR3 alone, 51 bases in frame from the first base. The germline V gene (reference sequence) sets CDR1 to MNHEY and CDR2 to SMNVEV. V drops 5 bases and J drops 6 bases, leaving 26 bases in between. The paper's findings and limits, for the study overall: How much clinical and demographic metadata was included differed by source and by participant, and the metadata was provided uncurated.

In this chain, TRBV27 is recombined with TRBJ2-7; perhaps TRBD2 is the D gene, with 5 bases matching. The origin of this receptor is a woman aged 25 to 39 with COVID-19, enrolled during active disease. Sequencing was done on a sample of peripheral blood. The CDR3 protein: CASSRQPSGVSKSEQYF. In nucleotide form, the sequence is TGTGCCAGCAGTCGGCAACCGTCCGGGGTTAGTAAGAGCGAGCAGTACTTC.